This T cell receptor (beta chain) was identified in a study of blood T cell repertoires in COVID-19. Study at large: Samples taken during acute and convalescent COVID-19 were collected in the United States, Italy and Spain. The analysed material was cDNA or gDNA that came from T cells, B-cell-depleted T cells, or PBMCs.

Methods used by the authors: By means of reference gene primer amplification, nucleated cell counts were estimated. Generated by immunoSEQ multiplex PCR, the TCRdb table keeps only in-frame clones and is missing some. The V and J calls and the clone size are those of that table, but D and trimming were determined from the DNA. The table includes about 130,000 clones, approximately 80% detected once. J was trimmed by 5 bases and V by 0 bases; bases with no gene match: 5. The CDR3 is 15 residues long. CDR1 is LNHNV and CDR2 is YYDKDF in the germline V gene (reference sequence). The J gene is TRBJ2-5, the V gene TRBV15; TRBD2 matches 8 bases. Sequenced material: peripheral blood. The TCR comes from a man in his 70s with acute or convalescent COVID-19. This CDR3 reads CATSRDREGWETQYF. CDR3 coding DNA: TGTGCCACCAGCAGAGATCGGGAGGGGTGGGAGACCCAGTACTTC.